The next 29 T cell receptor beta chains were all read from a single sample in a study of T cells in women clearing cervical HPV infection. The assay was immunoSEQ multiplex PCR, and TCRdb's table has in-frame clones only and misses some. The sample holds under 45,000 clones. Sequenced material: blood buffy coat. These receptors all come from a woman between 18 and 69 years old with a cervical HPV16 infection that either progressed to CIN3+ or cleared (not recorded which).

With respect to this clone: From the germline J gene comes the end of the CDR3, since the read stops 3 residues before it. V and J are TRBV2 and TRBJ2-3, with D hard to call. CDR1 and CDR2 (germline): SNHLY, FYNNEI. The CDR3 has 13 residues. CDR3 region: CASSEVKGRTQYF. CDR3 DNA (partial): TGTGCCAGCAGTGAAGTAAAGGGTCGGACG.

A remark on this clone: The DNA ends 3 residues before the CDR3 does, and the rest of the CDR3 is filled in from the germline J gene. This chain uses TRBV6-1 with TRBJ2-7; the D is unclear. The germline CDR1 and CDR2 sequences are MNHNS and SASEGT. V was pared by 0 bases and J by 3 bases, with 9 bases between. The CDR3 is made up of 14 amino acids. The CDR3 sequence: CASSEALPGYEQYF. Incomplete CDR3 DNA: TGTGCCAGCAGTGAAGCGCTTCCCGGCTACGAG.

The CDR3 sequence is CASSLNTGEKLFF. Partial CDR3 DNA: TGCGCCAGCAGCTTGAATACGGGGGAAAAA. The chain recombines TRBV5-1 with TRBJ1-4; D is unclear. The CDR3 end lies 3 residues beyond the end of the read and is filled in from the germline J gene. This CDR3 has 13 residues. V was pared by 1 base and J by 8 bases, with 9 bases between. Germline CDR1 reads SGHRS; CDR2 reads YFSETQ. Together with reference TRBV5-1 and TRBJ1-4, the CDR3 gives the full variable domain: KAGVTQTPRYLIKTRGQQVTLSCSPISGHRSVSWYQQTPGQGLQFLFEYFSETQRNKGNFPGRFSGRQFSNSRSEMNVSTLELGDSALYLCASSLNTGEKLFFGSGTQLSVL.

Concerning this clone: The CDR3 extends 3 residues past the end of the read, so its final part is completed from the germline J gene. The chain joins TRBV2 to TRBJ1-4; TRBD1 matches at 9 bases. The CDR3 contains 14 residues. V trimming: 5 bases; J trimming: 5 bases; junction bases outside the gene matches: 3. In germline, CDR1 is SNHLY, CDR2 FYNNEI. The CDR3 region is CASSMDRGNEKLFF. The sequenced part of the CDR3 DNA is TGTGCCAGCAGTATGGACAGGGGAAATGAAAAA.

In the case of this clone: The CDR3 end is not reached by the read, which stops 3 residues before it; the germline J gene fills it in. The V gene is TRBV2, the J gene TRBJ1-1; the match to TRBD1 covers 8 bases. The CDR3 consists of 12 residues. Trimming cost V 2 bases and J 7 bases; bases outside gene matches: 0. Germline CDR1 reads SNHLY; CDR2 reads FYNNEI. CDR3 amino acids: CASSETGGEAFF. The CDR3 DNA, read in part, is TGTGCCAGCAGTGAAACAGGGGGTGAA.

As concerns this clone: The CDR3 end lies 3 residues beyond the end of the read and is filled in from the germline J gene. The chain couples TRBV7-6 to TRBJ2-1, with TRBD1 matching over 10 bases. The V segment lost 3 bases and the J segment 2 bases; nucleotides outside the gene matches: 7. The CDR3 loop spans 17 amino acids. In germline, CDR1 is SGHVS, CDR2 FNYEAQ. This CDR3 reads CASSLGAGTGAYNEQFF. CDR3 DNA (partial): TGTGCCAGCAGCTTGGGGGCCGGGACAGGGGCCTACAATGAG.

Turning to this clone: The read ends 3 residues before the CDR3 terminus; that terminus is restored from the germline J gene. This chain joins TRBV6-2 or TRBV6-3 and TRBJ2-3; 14 nucleotides align to TRBD2. This CDR3 region has 16 residues. V shed 6 bases and J 4 bases; nucleotides not matched to a gene: 6. Germline loops: CDR1 MNHEY, CDR2 SVGEGT. Partial CDR3 DNA: TGTGCCAGCAGATCGACTAGCGGGGGGGCCGCAGATACG. Translated, it gives CASRSTSGGAADT. The full CDR3 is CASRSTSGGAADTQYF.

With regard to this clone: The CDR3 is cut off 3 residues early in the read; its end comes from the germline J gene. The gene calls are TRBV7-9 and TRBJ2-4; 8 nucleotides agree with TRBD2. The CDR3 loop spans 14 amino acids. Germline V gives CDR1 SEHNR, CDR2 FQNEAQ (reference sequence). CDR3: CASSLVGGADGQYF. The CDR3 bases that were read are TGTGCCAGCAGCTTAGTCGGGGGGGCTGACGGT. Using reference TRBV7-9 and TRBJ2-4 for the parts outside the CDR3, the full variable domain is DTGVSQNPRHKITKRGQNVTFRCDPISEHNRLYWYRQTLGQGPEFLTYFQNEAQLEKSRLLSDRFSAERPKGSFSTLEIQRTEQGDSAMYLCASSLVGGADGQYFGAGTRLSVL.

This CDR3 reads CAISLQGAETQYF. The covered CDR3 bases are TGCGCCATCTCTTTACAGGGGGCCGAGACC. This chain links TRBV10-1 with TRBJ2-5, with 9 positions matching TRBD1. The read terminates 3 residues ahead of where the CDR3 ends, so the germline J gene completes it. Germline V gene lookup returns CDR1 WNHNN and CDR2 SYGVQD (reference sequence). The junction had 8 bases not matched to a gene; V was cut back by 10 bases and J by 5 bases. CDR3 size: 13 residues.

As to this clone: The read ends 3 residues before the CDR3 terminus; that terminus is restored from the germline J gene. The V gene is TRBV5-1, the J gene TRBJ2-5; 9 positions agree with TRBD2. The germline CDR1 and CDR2 sequences are SGHRS and YFSETQ. The V segment lost 0 bases and the J segment 5 bases; nucleotides outside the gene matches: 11. The length of the CDR3 is 17 residues. Partial CDR3 DNA: TGCGCCAGCAGCTTGGCGGTTAGCGGGGGCCTCGGGGAGACC. It is translated as CASSLAVSGGLGET. The CDR3 as a whole reads CASSLAVSGGLGETQYF.

Points on this clone: The CDR3 extends 3 residues past the end of the read, so its final part is completed from the germline J gene. The V gene is TRBV7-9, the J gene TRBJ2-1; TRBD2 agrees at 12 bases. The CDR3 has 14 residues. V lost 4 bases and J lost 7; bases outside the gene matches: 2. Germline V CDR1 and CDR2: SEHNR, FQNEAQ (reference sequence). The CDR3 bases that were read are TGTGCCAGCAGCTCTAGCGGGAGGGTAAATGAG. Translation: CASSSSGRVNE. The whole CDR3 region reads CASSSSGRVNEQFF. Looking up the rest from reference TRBV7-9 and TRBJ2-1 gives the full variable domain: DTGVSQNPRHKITKRGQNVTFRCDPISEHNRLYWYRQTLGQGPEFLTYFQNEAQLEKSRLLSDRFSAERPKGSFSTLEIQRTEQGDSAMYLCASSSSGRVNEQFFGPGTRLTVL.

Concerning this clone: The read falls 3 residues short of the CDR3 end, and the missing part is taken from the germline J gene. The chain uses TRBV5-5 and TRBJ1-5, with D perhaps matching TRBD1 (5 bases). The CDR3 runs 14 residues. Germline V CDR1 and CDR2: SGHKS, YYEKEE (reference sequence). V was clipped by 0 bases and J by 5 bases, with 9 bases between them. The CDR3 DNA, read in part, is TGTGCCAGCAGCTTGGCCGGAGGGGATCAGCCC. Protein: CASSLAGGDQP. The whole CDR3 is CASSLAGGDQPQHF. Supplemented by reference TRBV5-5 and TRBJ1-5, the full variable domain reads DAGVTQSPTHLIKTRGQQVTLRCSPISGHKSVSWYQQVLGQGPQFIFQYYEKEERGRGNFPDRFSARQFPNYSSELNVNALLLGDSALYLCASSLAGGDQPQHFGDGTRLSIL.

Partial CDR3 DNA: TGTGCCTGGAGTGTATTAGCGCGGAACACTGAA. It specifies CAWSVLARNTE. Given in full, the CDR3 is CAWSVLARNTEAFF. The chain employs TRBV30 and TRBJ1-1; D gene ambiguous. The read ends 3 residues early relative to the CDR3; the germline J gene fills the gap. This CDR3 is 14 amino acids long. The germline V gene encodes CDR1 GTSNPN and CDR2 SVGIG (reference sequence). V was trimmed by 0 bases and J by 1 base, leaving 9 bases between them.

In regard to this clone: The read halts 3 residues ahead of the CDR3 end, with the missing end drawn from the germline J gene. The J gene is TRBJ1-1, the V gene TRBV19; D may be TRBD1 (6 bases). This CDR3 spans 16 amino acids. Germline assignment: CDR1 LNHDA and CDR2 SQIVND (reference sequence). Between the trimmed V and J ends, which lost 4 bases and 3 bases, there was a span of 18 bases. CDR3: CASSNPQRGGDTEAFF. CDR3 DNA (partial): TGTGCCAGTAGTAACCCACAGAGGGGGGGGGACACTGAA.

As to this clone: Coverage ceases 3 residues before the CDR3 finishes, and the germline J gene fills in the end. The chain is built from TRBV12-3 or TRBV12-4 and TRBJ1-5; 7 bases map to TRBD1. The CDR3 sequence is 13 residues long. V lost 7 bases and J lost 4; bases outside the gene matches: 4. Incomplete CDR3 DNA: TGTGCCAGCACACAGGGGCGGAATCAGCCC. It is translated as CASTQGRNQP. In full, the CDR3 is CASTQGRNQPQHF.

In regard to this clone: The CDR3 end falls 3 residues outside the read, so it is completed with the germline J gene. The rearrangement joins TRBV5-1 to TRBJ2-1; the match to TRBD2 covers 13 bases. With V trimmed by 1 base and J by 7 bases, 8 bases remained unmatched. The CDR3 spans 17 residues. From germline, CDR1 is SGHRS and CDR2 YFSETQ. The CDR3 sequence: CASSLSGLAGSVNEQFF. Partial CDR3 DNA: TGCGCCAGCAGCTTGTCGGGACTAGCGGGAAGTGTTAATGAG.

A remark on this clone: The read halts 3 residues ahead of the CDR3 end, with the missing end drawn from the germline J gene. The chain combines TRBV28 with TRBJ1-1, with a possible D match to TRBD1 (6 bases). This CDR3 has 14 residues. From germline, CDR1 is MDHEN and CDR2 SYDVKM. V gave up 3 bases and J gave up 0 bases, with 8 bases separating them. The CDR3 bases that were read are TGTGCCAGCAGTTTTCAGGGGTTGAACACTGAA. It translates to CASSFQGLNTE. The full CDR3 is CASSFQGLNTEAFF.

Of note for this clone: The read finishes 3 residues shy of the CDR3 end, and the germline J gene is used to complete it. The rearrangement uses TRBV13 and TRBJ2-3; 10 bases are shared with TRBD2. Germline-derived CDR1 and CDR2 are PRHDT and FYEKMQ (reference sequence). The junction had 9 bases not matched to a gene; V was cut back by 5 bases and J by 4 bases. The CDR3 consists of 16 residues. The chain's CDR3 is CASSQRLAGVSDTQYF. CDR3 DNA, as far as it was read: TGTGCCAGCAGCCAGCGCCTAGCGGGAGTATCAGATACG.

CDR3 in amino acids: CASSPRGRSYNEQFF. The covered CDR3 bases are TGTGCCAGCAGCCCTAGGGGGCGGTCCTACAATGAG. The V gene is TRBV14, the J gene TRBJ2-1; 7 nucleotides match TRBD1. With the read ending 3 residues before the CDR3 end, the germline J gene is used to fill in that end. The germline gives CDR1 SGHDN, CDR2 FVKESK. The CDR3 is made up of 15 amino acids. The V and J ends lost 4 bases and 1 base, in that order; junction bases with no gene match: 4.

Notes on this clone: The read stops 3 residues short of the end of the CDR3; the missing end is completed from the germline J gene. This chain joins TRBV28 and TRBJ1-4; no clear D gene. CDR3 size: 14 residues. V was pared by 6 bases and J by 0 bases, with 8 bases between. Germline loops: CDR1 MDHEN, CDR2 SYDVKM. The covered CDR3 bases are TGTGCCAGCAGCATTGACTCAACTAATGAAAAA. Amino acid sequence: CASSIDSTNEK. The full CDR3 protein reads CASSIDSTNEKLFF.

As concerns this clone: At one boundary the junction diverges from the germline segment, which might be a read error. The read ends 3 residues early relative to the CDR3; the germline J gene fills the gap. Other DNA sequences in the same sample also yield this CDR3. This chain connects TRBV30 to TRBJ1-3; D is perhaps TRBD1 (5 bases). The CDR3 covers 12 residues. Per the germline V gene, CDR1 is GTSNPN and CDR2 is SVGIG (reference sequence). This CDR3 is CALGREGNTIYF. Partial CDR3 DNA: TGTGCCCTGGGCAGGGAGGGAAACACT.

Concerning this clone itself: The CDR3 extends 3 residues past the end of the read, so its final part is completed from the germline J gene. This rearrangement joins TRBV7-3 to TRBJ2-7, with D uncertain. The CDR3 extends over 11 amino acids. V was clipped by 5 bases and J by 1 base, with 3 bases between them. Looked up from germline, CDR1 is SGHTA and CDR2 is FQGTGA. Incomplete CDR3 DNA: TGTGCCAGCAGCCTTTCCTACGAG. Amino acid sequence: CASSLSYE. The entire CDR3 reads CASSLSYEQYF.

Concerning this clone itself: Read coverage stops 3 residues before the CDR3 terminus; the germline J gene supplies the remainder. The V and J genes are TRBV19 and TRBJ1-2; D possibly corresponds to TRBD1 (6 bases). The germline V gene has CDR1 LNHDA and CDR2 SQIVND (reference sequence). This CDR3 comprises 13 residues. Here the CDR3 reads CASSVDSADTYTF. The part of the CDR3 DNA that was read is TGTGCCAGTAGTGTGGACAGCGCAGATACC.

Points on this clone: The read falls 3 residues short of the CDR3 end, and the missing part is taken from the germline J gene. The chain employs TRBV7-2 and TRBJ1-1, with D possibly matching TRBD1 (6 bases). Germline V gene data show CDR1 as SGHTA and CDR2 as FQGNSA. The CDR3 extends over 15 amino acids. V dropped 1 base and J dropped 3 bases, with 12 bases sitting between them. This CDR3 reads CASSLVAGGHTEAFF. The part of the CDR3 DNA that was read is TGTGCCAGCAGCTTAGTGGCGGGGGGGCACACTGAA.

Concerning this clone itself: The read is 3 residues too short to cover the CDR3 end, so that end is filled in from the germline J gene. This chain uses TRBV5-5 with TRBJ2-7, with D maybe TRBD2 (7 bases). The CDR3 is 14 residues long. The germline CDR1 and CDR2 sequences are SGHKS and YYEKEE (reference sequence). V dropped 4 bases and J dropped 2 bases, with 13 bases sitting between them. Partial CDR3 DNA: TGTGCCAGCAGCCCTCAGGGGAGGGCCTACGAG. Amino acid sequence: CASSPQGRAYE. The full CDR3 reads CASSPQGRAYEQYF.

Here the CDR3 reads CASSLSGRSYEQYF. The sequenced part of the CDR3 DNA is TGTGCCAGCAGCCTTAGCGGGAGATCCTACGAG. This chain links TRBV14 with TRBJ2-7, with 9 bases identical to TRBD2. The CDR3 end falls 3 residues outside the read, so it is completed with the germline J gene. Germline CDR1 is SGHDN and CDR2 is FVKESK. The CDR3 extends over 14 amino acids. The V and J ends lost 4 bases and 1 base, in that order; junction bases with no gene match: 2.

Turning to this clone: The read terminates 3 residues before the CDR3 end, so the remaining end is supplied by the germline J gene. The V gene is TRBV5-6, the J gene TRBJ2-3, with a possible D match to TRBD1 (6 bases). The CDR3 has 15 residues. Germline loops: CDR1 SGHDT, CDR2 YYEEEE. The sequenced part of the CDR3 DNA is TGTGCCAGCAGCCTTTACAGGGTGGGGAATCAGCCG. Residues: CASSLYRVGNQP. The full CDR3 protein is CASSLYRVGNQPQYF.

Comment on this clone: The CDR3 extends 3 residues past the end of the read, so its final part is completed from the germline J gene. The gene calls are TRBV12-3 or TRBV12-4 and TRBJ1-1; the match to TRBD1 covers 7 bases. After removal of 6 bases from V and 5 bases from J, the junction contained 12 bases not matched to a gene. The length of the CDR3 is 15 residues. The CDR3 region is CASSPPGQMRTEAFF. CDR3 DNA, as far as it was read: TGTGCCAGCAGCCCGCCGGGACAGATGAGAACTGAA.

Worth noting for this clone: Read coverage stops 3 residues before the CDR3 terminus; the germline J gene supplies the remainder. This chain connects TRBV4-1 to TRBJ2-5, with TRBD1 identical over 10 bases. The CDR3 extends over 15 amino acids. V lost 2 bases and J lost 5; bases outside the gene matches: 5. Germline assignment: CDR1 MGHRA and CDR2 YSYEKL. The chain's CDR3 is CASSQPGQGRETQYF. CDR3 bases read: TGCGCCAGCAGCCAACCGGGACAGGGGAGGGAGACC.